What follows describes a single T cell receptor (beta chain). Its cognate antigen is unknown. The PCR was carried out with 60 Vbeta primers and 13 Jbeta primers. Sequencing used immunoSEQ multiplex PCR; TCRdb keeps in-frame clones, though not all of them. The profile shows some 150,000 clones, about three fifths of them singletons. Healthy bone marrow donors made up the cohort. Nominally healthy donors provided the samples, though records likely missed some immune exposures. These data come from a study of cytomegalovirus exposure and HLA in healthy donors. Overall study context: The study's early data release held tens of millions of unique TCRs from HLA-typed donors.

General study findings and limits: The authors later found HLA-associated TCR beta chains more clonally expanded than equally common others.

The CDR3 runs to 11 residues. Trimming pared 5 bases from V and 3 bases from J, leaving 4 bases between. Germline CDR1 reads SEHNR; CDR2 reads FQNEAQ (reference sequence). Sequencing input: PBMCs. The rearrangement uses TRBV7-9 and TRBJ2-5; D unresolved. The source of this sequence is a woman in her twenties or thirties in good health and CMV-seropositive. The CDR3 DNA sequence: TGTGCCAGCAGCCCAAAAGAGACCCAGTACTTC. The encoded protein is CASSPKETQYF.